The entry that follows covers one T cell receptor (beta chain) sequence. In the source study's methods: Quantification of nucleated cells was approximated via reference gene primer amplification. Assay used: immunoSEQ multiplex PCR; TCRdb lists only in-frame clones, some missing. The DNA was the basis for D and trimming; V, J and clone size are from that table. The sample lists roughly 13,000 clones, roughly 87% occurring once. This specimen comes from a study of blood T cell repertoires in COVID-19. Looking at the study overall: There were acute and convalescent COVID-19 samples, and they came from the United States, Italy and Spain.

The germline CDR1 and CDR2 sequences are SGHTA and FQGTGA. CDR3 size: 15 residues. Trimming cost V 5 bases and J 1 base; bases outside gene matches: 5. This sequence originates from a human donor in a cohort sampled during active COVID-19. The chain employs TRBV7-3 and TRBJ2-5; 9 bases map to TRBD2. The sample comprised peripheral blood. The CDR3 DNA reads TGTGCCAGCAGCCTTAGCGGGGGCTCCCAAGAGACCCAGTACTTC. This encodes CASSLSGGSQETQYF.